This entry features one T cell receptor (beta chain) sequence. The sample originates from a study of CD8 T cells in ankylosing spondylitis. TCRdb re-called the 5' RACE reads through MiXCR, storing one row per CDR3 protein. The repertoire holds around 22,000 distinct CDR3 sequences, with roughly 13% as singletons. There are 15 residues in the CDR3. The germline V gene has CDR1 MNHEY and CDR2 SVGEGT. V lost 4 bases and J lost 9; bases outside the gene matches: 10. This TCR derives from a male donor with ankylosing spondylitis or in good health (not recorded which). The sample consisted of blood. The chain carries TRBV6-2 or TRBV6-3 and TRBJ2-1, with 9 bases fitting TRBD2. This CDR3 reads CASSCWGLAGLEQFF. DNA of the CDR3: TGTGCCAGCAGTTGCTGGGGGCTAGCGGGGCTTGAGCAGTTCTTC.